The 32 T cell receptor beta chains listed next were all sequenced from one sample in a study of tumor-infiltrating lymphocytes in primary liver carcinoma. Germline DNA was also extracted, while the blood RNA originated from unsorted whole blood. Total RNA amounting to around 530 ng was the source from which TCR beta cDNA was made with a constant-region primer. The TCR beta library was amplified through three nested multiplex PCR rounds in a modified ARM-PCR procedure. TRBV1-TRBV30 forward primers paired with a C-beta reverse primer were used in the first two PCR rounds, which ran approximately 10 cycles each. TCRdb independently ran MiXCR on the multiplex PCR reads; one entry per CDR3 protein. Among around 170,000 distinct CDR3 sequences, about 55% were seen once, and the ten largest hold approximately 67%. Input material: peripheral blood. These receptors originate from a middle-aged man with primary liver carcinoma and hepatitis B virus infection.

The J gene is TRBJ2-3, the V gene TRBV6-1, with TRBD2 matching 7 bases. Trimming removed 6 bases from V and 0 bases from J; junction bases left unmatched: 3. The CDR3 sequence is 14 residues long. Germline loops: CDR1 MNHNS, CDR2 SASEGT. The CDR3, as DNA: TGTGCCAGCAGCTGGGGGGGTAGCACAGATACGCAGTATTTT. The encoded protein is CASSWGGSTDTQYF.

Note on this clonotype: An end of the junction differs from the germline gene, which may be a read error. The rearrangement links TRBV6-2 or TRBV6-3 to TRBJ2-6; 10 bases fit TRBD2. This CDR3 spans 18 amino acids. Germline CDR1 is MNHEY and CDR2 is SVGEGT. The CDR3 reads CASQGPSGSISGANVLTF. The DNA of the CDR3 is TGTGCCAGCCAAGGTCCTAGCGGGAGCATATCTGGTGCCAACGTCCTGACCTTC.

A few counts support this clonotype. This sequence joins TRBV29-1 and TRBJ2-1; TRBD1 is a possible D gene (6 bases). The CDR3 contains 14 residues. Germline lookup yields CDR1 SQVTM and CDR2 ANQGSEA. V lost 7 bases to trimming and J lost 5 bases, with 18 bases between them. The CDR3 coding sequence is TGCAGCGGGGGACAAGAAAACCCCAACAATGAGCAGTTCTTC. Its translation: CSGGQENPNNEQFF.

This chain connects TRBV11-3 to TRBJ2-7; possibly TRBD1 or TRBD2 for D (5 bases each). Trimming left V 5 bases short and J 1 base short, with 9 bases between. CDR1 is SGHNT and CDR2 is YENEEA in the germline V gene. The CDR3 totals 13 residues. CDR3 residues: CASSIGESYEQYF. The CDR3 DNA sequence: TGTGCCAGCAGCATAGGGGAGTCCTACGAGCAGTACTTC. The whole variable domain, remainder taken from reference TRBV11-3 and TRBJ2-7, is EAGVVQSPRYKIIEKKQPVAFWCNPISGHNTLYWYLQNLGQGPELLIRYENEEAVDDSQLPKDRFSAERLKGVDSTLKIQPAELGDSAVYLCASSIGESYEQYFGPGTRLTVT.

The chain recombines TRBV7-8 with TRBJ1-2, with TRBD1 identical over 9 bases. The CDR3 has 16 residues. Germline trimming cut 1 base from V and 0 bases from J; bases unmatched to any gene: 3. Per germline, CDR1 SGHVS and CDR2 FQNEAQ. CDR3 in amino acids: CASSLDWDRANYGYTF. CDR3 coding DNA: TGTGCCAGCAGCTTAGATTGGGACAGGGCTAACTATGGCTACACCTTC.

The chain has TRBV5-4 and TRBJ2-2, with D uncertain. Trimming cost V 2 bases and J 7 bases, with 18 bases left between them. CDR1 is SGHNT and CDR2 is YYREEE in the germline V gene (reference sequence). The CDR3 length is 16 residues. In DNA, the CDR3 is TGTGCCAGCAGCTTTGACGGTATTAGCCCCGGCGGGGAGCTGTTTTTT. Its protein product is CASSFDGISPGGELFF. Together with reference TRBV5-4 and TRBJ2-2, the CDR3 gives the full variable domain: ETGVTQSPTHLIKTRGQQVTLRCSSQSGHNTVSWYQQALGQGPQFIFQYYREEENGRGNFPPRFSGLQFPNYSSELNVNALELDDSALYLCASSFDGISPGGELFFGEGSRLTVL.

V is TRBV11-3 and J is TRBJ2-2; D call uncertain. V was clipped by 7 bases and J by 7 bases, with 10 bases between them. This CDR3 spans 12 amino acids. In germline, CDR1 is SGHNT, CDR2 YENEEA. CDR3 sequence (DNA): TGTGCCAGCAACCCCTACGGCGGGGAGCTGTTTTTT. Its protein is CASNPYGGELFF.

The rearrangement uses TRBV20-1 and TRBJ2-3, with D tentatively TRBD1 (5 bases). V dropped 6 bases and J dropped 2 bases, with 9 bases sitting between them. The CDR3 length is 12 residues. Germline CDR1 is DFQATT and CDR2 is SNEGSKA (reference sequence). CDR3 DNA: TGCAGTGCCAAGACAGTCACAGATACGCAGTATTTT. Its protein product is CSAKTVTDTQYF.

The sample holds many counts of this clonotype. Since a much larger clone is just one base distant, this may be a read error. The conserved phenylalanine or tryptophan normally closing the CDR3 is absent here, so this likely arose from a read error. The genes are TRBV11-2 and TRBJ2-1; D may be TRBD2 (5 bases). V dropped 3 bases and J dropped 3 bases, with 6 bases sitting between them. CDR1 is SGHAT, CDR2 FQNNGV, per germline. This CDR3 region has 13 residues. The CDR3 region has the DNA TGTGCCAGCAGCTTGGACTTCTACAATGAGCAGTTCCTC. It translates to CASSLDFYNEQFL.

This clonotype was picked up a small number of times. CDR3 DNA sequence: TGTGCCAGCAGTGAAAGAGATCAGGGTTCTGCTGGCTACACCTTC. Translating gives CASSERDQGSAGYTF. The chain employs TRBV6-1 and TRBJ1-2; TRBD1 might be the D (5 bases). V was cut by 2 bases and J by 7 bases, with 17 bases left in between. This CDR3 is built from 15 residues. Germline values: CDR1 MNHNS, CDR2 SASEGT.

Concerning this clonotype: Being one base from a much bigger clone, this may be a read error. The chain uses TRBV11-2 and TRBJ1-2; TRBD1 aligns across 8 bases. The CDR3 consists of 12 residues. Per the germline V gene, CDR1 is SGHAT and CDR2 is FQNNGV. This CDR3 reads CVSRTGGYGYTF. The CDR3 nucleotides read TGTGTCAGCAGAACAGGGGGCTATGGCTACACCTTC.

This chain uses TRBV29-1 with TRBJ2-1; possible D gene TRBD1, 8 bases. V lost 7 bases and J 6 bases, leaving 16 bases between the germline ends. The CDR3 loop spans 13 amino acids. Germline V gene lookup returns CDR1 SQVTM and CDR2 ANQGSEA. DNA of the CDR3: TGCAGCGCAGCGGGACAGGTTATCAATGAGCAGTTCTTC. This codes for CSAAGQVINEQFF.

This rearrangement joins TRBV11-2 to TRBJ2-1, with 13 positions matching TRBD2. The CDR3 length is 15 residues. Unmatched junction bases numbered 5, after V lost 7 bases and J lost 5 bases. Per germline, CDR1 SGHAT and CDR2 FQNNGV. DNA of the CDR3: TGTGCCAGCACCCCGGGACTAGCGGGGAACAATGAGCAGTTCTTC. Protein sequence: CASTPGLAGNNEQFF.

Many counts were recorded for this clonotype. V and J are TRBV11-2 and TRBJ2-5, with D hard to call. V was pared by 1 base and J by 0 bases, with 6 bases between. Looked up from germline, CDR1 is SGHAT and CDR2 is FQNNGV. The length of the CDR3 is 14 residues. The CDR3 DNA reads as TGTGCCAGCAGCTTAGGCCGGGACCAAGAGACCCAGTACTTC. Amino acids: CASSLGRDQETQYF.

This clonotype was recorded only once. J is TRBJ2-5 and V is TRBV12-3 or TRBV12-4; 11 bases match TRBD2. After removal of 5 bases from V and 7 bases from J, the junction contained 6 bases not matched to a gene. This CDR3 region has 14 residues. CDR3 region: CASSHTSGRGTQYF. CDR3 DNA: TGTGCCAGCAGTCATACTAGCGGGAGAGGGACCCAGTACTTC.

This clonotype was observed a few times. The chain carries TRBV6-6 and TRBJ1-4; D unresolved. The CDR3 has 14 residues. Germline assignment: CDR1 MNHNY and CDR2 SVGAGI (reference sequence). The ends were cut back, 5 bases at V and 3 bases at J, with 10 bases in the middle. In DNA, the CDR3 is TGTGCCAGCAGTCCGGGGAGATCTAATGAAAAACTGTTTTTT. It yields the protein CASSPGRSNEKLFF.

A remark on this clonotype: A much larger clonotype is one base distant, so this may be a read error. The chain carries TRBV12-5 and TRBJ2-2, with TRBD2 matching over 8 bases. V was pared by 0 bases and J by 6 bases, with 21 bases of the junction left unmatched. CDR1 LGHNT and CDR2 FRNRAP come from the germline V gene. The CDR3 contains 21 residues. In nucleotides, the CDR3 is TGTGCTAGTGGTTTGGTAACGTTACCGGGACTAGAGGGAGTATTAGCCGGGGAGCTGTTTTTT. Residues: CASGLVTLPGLEGVLAGELFF.

The chain joins TRBV10-3 to TRBJ1-1; unclear D gene. V dropped 3 bases and J dropped 5 bases, with 7 bases sitting between them. The CDR3 runs to 12 residues. Germline V gene sequence: CDR1 ENHRY, CDR2 SYGVKD. CDR3 nucleotides: TGTGCCATCAGTGACCTGCGGACTGAAGCTTTCTTT. This sequence encodes CAISDLRTEAFF.

With respect to this clonotype: With a much larger clone just one base away, this may be a read error. The CDR3 does not close with the conserved phenylalanine or tryptophan, likely indicating a read error. The CDR3 region has the DNA TGTGCCAGCAGTGGGGACAGGGGGCTCTACGAGCAGTACTTA. Its translation: CASSGDRGLYEQYL. The chain carries TRBV6-2 or TRBV6-3 and TRBJ2-7; 12 bases are a match to TRBD1. The V segment lost 5 bases and the J segment 3 bases; nucleotides outside the gene matches: 2. Germline loops: CDR1 MNHEY, CDR2 SVGEGT. The CDR3 has 14 amino acids.

The V gene is TRBV5-5, the J gene TRBJ2-5, with 7 nucleotides matching TRBD2. J gave up 5 bases and V 0 bases, and 7 bases lay outside the gene matches. The CDR3 has 15 residues. CDR1 is SGHKS and CDR2 is YYEKEE in the germline V gene (reference sequence). CDR3 amino acids: CASSLVAGRAETQYF. The CDR3 DNA follows: TGTGCCAGCAGCTTGGTGGCAGGGAGGGCGGAGACCCAGTACTTC.

CDR3 coding DNA: TGTGCCAGCGAGACAGGCGGGAATTCACCCCTCCACTTT. It encodes CASETGGNSPLHF. The chain uses TRBV6-1 and TRBJ1-6, with D possibly being TRBD1 (6 bases). The length of the CDR3 is 13 residues. The ends were cut back, 8 bases at V and 7 bases at J, with 12 bases in the middle. CDR1 and CDR2 (germline): MNHNS, SASEGT.

About this clonotype itself: This likely comes from a read error, as the CDR3 has no conserved phenylalanine or tryptophan at its end. The chain combines TRBV10-2 with TRBJ2-2; TRBD1 aligns across 9 bases. This CDR3 contains 15 residues. From germline, CDR1 is WSHSY and CDR2 SAAADI. The CDR3 reads CASSPGTGNAGELFS. The DNA of the CDR3 is TGCGCCAGCAGTCCTGGGACAGGGAACGCCGGGGAGCTGTTTTCT.

The chain recombines TRBV6-4 with TRBJ2-3, with D unresolved. Trimming left V 10 bases short and J 4 bases short, with 18 bases between. The CDR3 extends over 14 amino acids. Germline CDR1 reads MRHNA; CDR2 reads SNTAGT. The CDR3 region is CATRLFLGADTQYF. Written as DNA, the CDR3 is TGTGCCACCCGACTCTTCCTCGGCGCAGATACGCAGTATTTT.

The J gene is TRBJ2-2, the V gene TRBV5-1; D is unclear. The V end lost 4 bases, the J end lost 5 bases, and 15 bases lay between the germline ends. The germline V gene encodes CDR1 SGHRS and CDR2 YFSETQ. The CDR3 extends over 15 amino acids. CDR3 amino acids: CASSPAASQTGELFF. The CDR3 region has the DNA TGCGCCAGCAGCCCGGCCGCTAGTCAGACCGGGGAGCTGTTTTTT.

At least ten counts were recorded for this clonotype. The chain employs TRBV29-1 and TRBJ1-5; 8 nucleotides align to TRBD1. The CDR3 covers 14 residues. CDR1 and CDR2 (germline): SQVTM, ANQGSEA. After removal of 5 bases from V and 7 bases from J, the junction contained 10 bases not matched to a gene. This chain's CDR3 is CSVCFGQGWQPQHF. CDR3 DNA: TGCAGCGTTTGTTTTGGACAGGGTTGGCAGCCCCAGCATTTT.

This clonotype was seen at least ten times. The CDR3 loop is CASSETLNTGELFF. CDR3 DNA sequence: TGTGCCAGCAGTGAAACTCTGAACACCGGGGAGCTGTTTTTT. The V gene is TRBV6-1, the J gene TRBJ2-2; D call uncertain. V was trimmed by 2 bases and J by 1 base, leaving 5 bases between them. The CDR3 has 14 amino acids. Germline V gene lookup returns CDR1 MNHNS and CDR2 SASEGT.

The V and J genes are TRBV1 and TRBJ2-1. TRBV1 is marked as a pseudogene. The CDR3 contains 17 residues. The CDR3 is CTSSHDPDGLSYNEQFF. The CDR3, as DNA: TGCACGAGCAGCCACGACCCCGACGGGCTCTCCTACAATGAGCAGTTCTTC.

In the case of this clonotype: This may be a read error: a much more frequent sequence differs by one nucleotide. This chain's CDR3 is CASNLGASGDTGELFF. The CDR3 coding sequence is TGTGCCAGCAACTTAGGGGCTAGCGGGGACACCGGGGAGCTGTTTTTT. The chain couples TRBV11-2 to TRBJ2-2; 9 nucleotides line up with TRBD2. The CDR3 totals 16 residues. CDR1 and CDR2 (germline): SGHAT, FQNNGV.

In regard to this clonotype: A junction boundary mismatches the germline segment, possibly from a read error. V gene TRBV29-1 combines with J gene TRBJ1-2; no reliable D call. CDR3 length: 12 residues. CDR1 and CDR2 (germline): SQVTM, ANQGSEA. The CDR3 coding sequence is TGCGGCGTTGAGGAGAATTGGTATGGCTACGCCTTC. Encoded protein: CGVEENWYGYAF.

This clonotype was detected once. This chain uses TRBV5-5 with TRBJ2-7; possibly TRBD2 for D (5 bases). In germline, CDR1 is SGHKS, CDR2 YYEKEE (reference sequence). V was cut by 2 bases and J by 6 bases, with 18 bases left in between. The CDR3 has 15 residues. CDR3 in DNA: TGTGCCAGCAGCTTTGAGGTAGGACTCGATGGCGAGCAGTACTTC. Its translation is CASSFEVGLDGEQYF. The full variable domain, with the rest looked up from reference TRBV5-5 and TRBJ2-7, is DAGVTQSPTHLIKTRGQQVTLRCSPISGHKSVSWYQQVLGQGPQFIFQYYEKEERGRGNFPDRFSARQFPNYSSELNVNALLLGDSALYLCASSFEVGLDGEQYFGPGTRLTVT.

The genes are TRBV6-6 and TRBJ1-1; D gene unclear. Germline values: CDR1 MNHNY, CDR2 SVGAGI (reference sequence). This CDR3 is built from 14 residues. Trimming left V 8 bases short and J 6 bases short, with 19 bases between. The CDR3 protein is CASSYSDGIPEAFF. The CDR3 DNA is TGTGCCAGCTCCTATTCTGACGGGATCCCTGAAGCTTTCTTT.

With regard to this clonotype: At one end, the junction sequence differs from germline, possibly due to a read error. The chain carries TRBV11-2 and TRBJ2-7, with 9 nucleotides matching TRBD1. CDR3 size: 15 residues. Germline lookup yields CDR1 SGHAT and CDR2 FQNNGV. CDR3 in amino acids: CACSLEGQGSYEQYF. The CDR3 DNA reads TGTGCCTGCAGCTTAGAGGGACAGGGATCGTACGAACAGTACTTC.